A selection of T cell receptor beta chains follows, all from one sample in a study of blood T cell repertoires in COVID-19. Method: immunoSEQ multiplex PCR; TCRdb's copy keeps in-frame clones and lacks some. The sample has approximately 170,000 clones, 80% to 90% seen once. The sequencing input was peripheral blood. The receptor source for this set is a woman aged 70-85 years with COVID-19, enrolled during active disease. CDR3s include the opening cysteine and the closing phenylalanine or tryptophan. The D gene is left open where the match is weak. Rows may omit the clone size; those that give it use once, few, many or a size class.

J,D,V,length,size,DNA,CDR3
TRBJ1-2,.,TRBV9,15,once,TGTGCCAGCAGCGCTAGAGCAGGGGCATCGGGGGGCTACACCTTC,CASSARAGASGGYTF
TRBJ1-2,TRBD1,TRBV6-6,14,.,TGTGCCAGCAGTTACCCAGACAGGGGGCCTGGCTACACCTTC,CASSYPDRGPGYTF
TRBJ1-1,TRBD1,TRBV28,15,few,TGTGCCAGCAGTTTTCTGGGACAGTCGAACACTGAAGCTTTCTTT,CASSFLGQSNTEAFF
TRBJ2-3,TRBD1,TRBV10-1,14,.,TGCGCCAGCAGTGAGGACAGGGGGCGTTCAACGCAGTATTTT,CASSEDRGRSTQYF
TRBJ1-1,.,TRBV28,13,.,TGTGCCAGCAGTTTATCTAGGGGTGTAGAGGCTTTCTTT,CASSLSRGVEAFF
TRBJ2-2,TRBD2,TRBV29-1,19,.,TGCAGCGTCGCCACTGTCGATAGCGGGAGGATCGCGAACACCGGGGAGCTGTTTTTT,CSVATVDSGRIANTGELFF
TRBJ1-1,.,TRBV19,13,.,TGTGCCAGTAGTATATCGCGCGGCACTGAAGCTTTCTTT,CASSISRGTEAFF
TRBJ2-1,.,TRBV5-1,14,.,TGCGCCAGCACCGAGGGGGGAGGGTACAATGAGCAGTTCTTC,CASTEGGGYNEQFF
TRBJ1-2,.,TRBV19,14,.,TGTGCCAGTAATGGGCGCAGGGTGGACTATGGCTACACCTTC,CASNGRRVDYGYTF
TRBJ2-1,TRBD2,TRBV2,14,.,TGTGCCAGCATTGTTGGCGGGGGGGCCAATGAGCAGTTCTTC,CASIVGGGANEQFF
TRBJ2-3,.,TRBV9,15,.,TGTGCCAGCAGCGTAGTCCCTAGCGACACAGATACGCAGTATTTT,CASSVVPSDTDTQYF
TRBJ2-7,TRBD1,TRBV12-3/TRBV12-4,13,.,TGTGCCAGCAGTTTGGGTCGGGACAGGGTATCCTCGTTC,CASSLGRDRVSSF
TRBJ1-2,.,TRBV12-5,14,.,TGTGCTAGTGGTTTGGTCCCAGGGGACTATGGCTACACCTTC,CASGLVPGDYGYTF
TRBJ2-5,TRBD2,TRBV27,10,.,TGTGCCGGACGCGGGGGGACCCAGTACTTC,CAGRGGTQYF
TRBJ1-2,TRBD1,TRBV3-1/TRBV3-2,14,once,TGTGCCAGCAGCCAAGGAGGAGACAGGGGCGGCTACACCTTC,CASSQGGDRGGYTF